The rows below give T cell receptor beta chains drawn from one sample of a study of vaccination effects on CD4 cells after COVID-19. The protocol was immunoSEQ multiplex PCR, while the TCRdb copy is restricted to in-frame clones and leaves out a portion. This table has under 80,000 clones, roughly 80% appearing once. Their cognate antigens are unknown. Sequenced here: CD4+ T cells from PBMCs cultured with HCoV-OC43 spike peptides, sampled after COVID-19 vaccination. The receptors shown here come from a human donor who received a COVID-19 vaccine. Each CDR3 is given with its conserved first and last residue. Fields, in order: CDR3 DNA, CDR3 protein, clone size, D gene, J gene, V gene. D genes are given only for firm matches. Size is omitted from some rows. Given values are once, few, many or a class for expanded clones.

CDR3 DNA: TGTGCCAGCAGCTTAGATTCTGGGGCCAACGTCCTGACTTTC; CDR3 protein: CASSLDSGANVLTF; clone size: NA; D gene: NA; J gene: TRBJ2-6; V gene: TRBV7-2
CDR3 DNA: TGCGCCAGCAGCTTGGCCGGGAACACCGGGGAGCTGTTTTTT; CDR3 protein: CASSLAGNTGELFF; clone size: NA; D gene: NA; J gene: TRBJ2-2; V gene: TRBV5-1
CDR3 DNA: TGTGCCAGCAACCCAAGCGGGGGGGCCGCTAGCACAGATACGCAGTATTTT; CDR3 protein: CASNPSGGAASTDTQYF; clone size: NA; D gene: TRBD2; J gene: TRBJ2-3; V gene: TRBV7-2
CDR3 DNA: TGCGCCAGCAGTGCAGGGACTAGCGGATTAGATACGCAGTATTTT; CDR3 protein: CASSAGTSGLDTQYF; clone size: NA; D gene: TRBD2; J gene: TRBJ2-3; V gene: TRBV10-1
CDR3 DNA: TGTGCCAGCAGCCGGACCGGACTAGCGGGGGGGTCGAACACCGGGGAGCTGTTTTTT; CDR3 protein: CASSRTGLAGGSNTGELFF; clone size: NA; D gene: TRBD2; J gene: TRBJ2-2; V gene: TRBV11-3
CDR3 DNA: TGTGCCAGCAGACTCCTGAGAGAGACCCAGTACTTC; CDR3 protein: CASRLLRETQYF; clone size: NA; D gene: NA; J gene: TRBJ2-5; V gene: TRBV25-1
CDR3 DNA: TGTGCCAGCTCACCACCTAGTTTGTATGGCTACACCTTC; CDR3 protein: CASSPPSLYGYTF; clone size: once; D gene: NA; J gene: TRBJ1-2; V gene: TRBV18
CDR3 DNA: TGTGCCAGCAGCGCTAGAATCATGGAGGCAGATACGCAGTATTTT; CDR3 protein: CASSARIMEADTQYF; clone size: few; D gene: NA; J gene: TRBJ2-3; V gene: TRBV9
CDR3 DNA: TGTGCCAGCAGCTCTAGCGGGGGTGCAGATACGCAGTATTTT; CDR3 protein: CASSSSGGADTQYF; clone size: NA; D gene: TRBD2; J gene: TRBJ2-3; V gene: TRBV5-4
CDR3 DNA: TGTGCCAGCAGCGCGGACTACACGAACACCGGGGAGCTGTTTTTT; CDR3 protein: CASSADYTNTGELFF; clone size: NA; D gene: NA; J gene: TRBJ2-2; V gene: TRBV7-2
CDR3 DNA: TGCAGCGTTGAAAGGCTTAGCGGGGGCCAAGAGACCCAGTACTTC; CDR3 protein: CSVERLSGGQETQYF; clone size: NA; D gene: TRBD2; J gene: TRBJ2-5; V gene: TRBV29-1
CDR3 DNA: TGTGCCAGCAGCGTAGGAGGATCCGGGGAGCTGTTTTTT; CDR3 protein: CASSVGGSGELFF; clone size: NA; D gene: NA; J gene: TRBJ2-2; V gene: TRBV9
CDR3 DNA: TGTGCCAGCAGCCGGGAAGACGGATTTGGAAACACCATATATTTT; CDR3 protein: CASSREDGFGNTIYF; clone size: NA; D gene: NA; J gene: TRBJ1-3; V gene: TRBV4-2
CDR3 DNA: TGTGCCAGCAGTTTCGGGACAGACTTAGAAGCTTTCTTT; CDR3 protein: CASSFGTDLEAFF; clone size: few; D gene: TRBD1; J gene: TRBJ1-1; V gene: TRBV12-3/TRBV12-4
CDR3 DNA: TGTGCCAGCACCGGACAGCTAATGAATTCACCCCTCCACTTT; CDR3 protein: CASTGQLMNSPLHF; clone size: NA; D gene: NA; J gene: TRBJ1-6; V gene: TRBV6-5
CDR3 DNA: TGTGCCACCAGTGCCCAGGACCGGCGGGAGACCCAGTACTTC; CDR3 protein: CATSAQDRRETQYF; clone size: NA; D gene: NA; J gene: TRBJ2-5; V gene: TRBV24-1
CDR3 DNA: TGTGCCAGCAGTTTACAGAGCGTGGCGAACAATGAGCAGTTCTTC; CDR3 protein: CASSLQSVANNEQFF; clone size: NA; D gene: NA; J gene: TRBJ2-1; V gene: TRBV28
CDR3 DNA: TGTGCCAGCAGTGGACAGGGGGCTGTCAACACCATATATTTT; CDR3 protein: CASSGQGAVNTIYF; clone size: few; D gene: TRBD1; J gene: TRBJ1-3; V gene: TRBV6-2/TRBV6-3
CDR3 DNA: TGCAGTGCTAGTAAACAGGCCGAGGACACTGAAGCTTTCTTT; CDR3 protein: CSASKQAEDTEAFF; clone size: once; D gene: NA; J gene: TRBJ1-1; V gene: TRBV20-1
CDR3 DNA: TGTGCCAGCAGCGGACGAGGTAGAGGGACAGTCACAGATACGCAGTATTTT; CDR3 protein: CASSGRGRGTVTDTQYF; clone size: NA; D gene: TRBD1; J gene: TRBJ2-3; V gene: TRBV7-3
CDR3 DNA: TGTGCCAGCGCCCGGGAAGGGATTCAAGAGACCCAGTACTTC; CDR3 protein: CASAREGIQETQYF; clone size: NA; D gene: NA; J gene: TRBJ2-5; V gene: TRBV25-1
CDR3 DNA: TGTGCCACCAGTGATACCCGACAGGGGGCTACTGAAGCTTTCTTT; CDR3 protein: CATSDTRQGATEAFF; clone size: NA; D gene: TRBD1; J gene: TRBJ1-1; V gene: TRBV24-1
CDR3 DNA: TGCGCCAGCAGCTTGGGGGCCGGGGAAACTGAAGCTTTCTTT; CDR3 protein: CASSLGAGETEAFF; clone size: NA; D gene: NA; J gene: TRBJ1-1; V gene: TRBV5-1
CDR3 DNA: TGTGCCAGCAGCAAAGTTTGGACGGAGCCCCAGCATTTT; CDR3 protein: CASSKVWTEPQHF; clone size: NA; D gene: NA; J gene: TRBJ1-5; V gene: TRBV21-1
CDR3 DNA: TGCGCCAGCAGCTCAACGGGGGGGCATTCCAATGAGCAGTTCTTC; CDR3 protein: CASSSTGGHSNEQFF; clone size: few; D gene: TRBD2; J gene: TRBJ2-1; V gene: TRBV5-1
CDR3 DNA: TGCGCCAGCAGCTTTTCAGGGGCTGGCTACACCTTC; CDR3 protein: CASSFSGAGYTF; clone size: NA; D gene: NA; J gene: TRBJ1-2; V gene: TRBV5-1
CDR3 DNA: TGTGCCAGCAGTTCTGACAGGTACAATGAGCAGTTCTTC; CDR3 protein: CASSSDRYNEQFF; clone size: NA; D gene: NA; J gene: TRBJ2-1; V gene: TRBV7-2
CDR3 DNA: TGTGCCAGCTCACCGGGACAGAACACTGAAGCTTTCTTT; CDR3 protein: CASSPGQNTEAFF; clone size: few; D gene: NA; J gene: TRBJ1-1; V gene: TRBV18
CDR3 DNA: TGTGCCAGCAGGACCACCGGGACGGGGACTGAAGCTTTCTTT; CDR3 protein: CASRTTGTGTEAFF; clone size: NA; D gene: NA; J gene: TRBJ1-1; V gene: TRBV6-5